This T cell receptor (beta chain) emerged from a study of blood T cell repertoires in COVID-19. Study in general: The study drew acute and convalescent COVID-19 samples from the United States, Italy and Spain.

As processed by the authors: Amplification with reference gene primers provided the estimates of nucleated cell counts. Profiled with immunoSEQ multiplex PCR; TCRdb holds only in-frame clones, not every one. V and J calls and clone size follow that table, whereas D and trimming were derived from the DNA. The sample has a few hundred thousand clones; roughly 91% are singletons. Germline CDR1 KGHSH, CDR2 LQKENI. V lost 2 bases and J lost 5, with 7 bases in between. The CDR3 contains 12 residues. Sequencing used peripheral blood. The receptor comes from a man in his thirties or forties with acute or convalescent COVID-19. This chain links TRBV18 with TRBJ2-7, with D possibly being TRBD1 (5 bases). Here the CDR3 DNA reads TGTGCCAGCTCACCATCGACAGACGAGCAGTACTTC. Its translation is CASSPSTDEQYF.